Following are 27 T cell receptor beta chains from one sample sequenced in a study of cytomegalovirus exposure and HLA in healthy donors (dated by TCRdb to about 2017). Library prep was done by the immunoSEQ multiplex PCR assay. TCRdb retrieved this table from immuneACCESS and kept in-frame rearrangements only. Not all clones are present; in checked studies, unresolved V genes account for under half, and no reason is known for the remainder. This sample lists some 150,000 clones; about 95% were detected once. The ten largest clones take up 1.5% to 2% of the sample. Sequencing input: PBMCs. The receptors originated from a man younger than 35 in good health and CMV-seropositive.

The V gene is TRBV27, the J gene TRBJ2-7; 15 bases agree with TRBD2. The germline CDR1 and CDR2 sequences are MNHEY and SMNVEV (reference sequence). The CDR3 has 15 amino acids. With 10 bases clipped from V and 4 bases from J, the junction kept 8 bases outside the gene matches. CDR3 protein: CATATGTSGRYEQYF. The CDR3 nucleotides are TGTGCCACCGCGACAGGGACTAGCGGGAGGTACGAGCAGTACTTC.

As regards this clone: The junction and the germline gene differ at one end; a read error may be behind it. The J gene is TRBJ2-7, the V gene TRBV29-1, with 8 bases lining up with TRBD2. The germline V gene encodes CDR1 SQVTM and CDR2 ANQGSEA. The CDR3 loop spans 14 amino acids. CDR3 DNA sequence: TGCAGCGTTGAAGAGCGGGAGGTCTCCCACGAGCAGTACTTC. Its translation: CSVEEREVSHEQYF.

This clone was picked up a small number of times. The chain has TRBV5-1 and TRBJ2-5, with TRBD2 matching 8 bases. V lost 4 bases, J lost 4 bases, and 6 bases stayed unmatched. This CDR3 has 14 amino acids. Germline values: CDR1 SGHRS, CDR2 YFSETQ. The CDR3 loop is CASSTGLGIETQYF. CDR3 DNA: TGCGCCAGCAGCACGGGACTAGGCATAGAGACCCAGTACTTC.

V usage is TRBV5-1 and J usage is TRBJ2-2, with D maybe TRBD2 (5 bases). V was cut by 4 bases and J by 3 bases, with 13 bases left in between. Germline values: CDR1 SGHRS, CDR2 YFSETQ. This CDR3 is 15 amino acids long. The CDR3 spells CASSPRGRDTGELFF. CDR3 nucleotides: TGCGCCAGCAGCCCTCGGGGTCGGGACACCGGGGAGCTGTTTTTT.

This clone was found a few times. The chain is built from TRBV19 and TRBJ2-1, with TRBD2 matching over 7 bases. After removal of 6 bases from V and 9 bases from J, the junction contained 11 bases not matched to a gene. CDR1 and CDR2 (germline): LNHDA, SQIVND (reference sequence). This CDR3 spans 14 amino acids. CDR3 bases: TGTGCCAGTAGCTTGGGACTATCCCCTCCTGAGCAGTTCTTC. Protein product: CASSLGLSPPEQFF.

J is TRBJ2-3 and V is TRBV5-6; D is undetermined. Trimming stripped 0 bases from V and 0 bases from J, with 5 bases between. This CDR3 spans 14 amino acids. Germline V gene sequence: CDR1 SGHDT, CDR2 YYEEEE. The CDR3 DNA reads TGTGCCAGCAGCTTGGGACTGAGCACAGATACGCAGTATTTT. Residues: CASSLGLSTDTQYF.

The CDR3 spells CASSFRQRNQPQHF. CDR3 coding DNA: TGTGCCAGCAGCTTTCGACAGAGGAATCAGCCCCAGCATTTT. The rearrangement links TRBV7-9 to TRBJ1-5; D might be TRBD1 (5 bases). The V end lost 3 bases, the J end lost 4 bases, and 10 bases lay between the germline ends. The CDR3 has 14 residues. Per the germline V gene, CDR1 is SEHNR and CDR2 is FQNEAQ (reference sequence).

The J gene is TRBJ1-4, the V gene TRBV28, with TRBD1 identical over 7 bases. Looked up from germline, CDR1 is MDHEN and CDR2 is SYDVKM. The CDR3 is made up of 15 amino acids. The ends lost 5 bases at V and 7 bases at J; junction bases unmatched: 10. CDR3 residues: CASSPGAGGFEKLFF. Written as DNA, the CDR3 is TGTGCCAGCAGTCCCGGGGCAGGGGGTTTTGAAAAACTGTTTTTT.

V is TRBV4-2 and J is TRBJ2-5; a weak D match, TRBD2 (6 bases). V was cut by 2 bases and J by 4 bases, with 20 bases left in between. The CDR3 loop spans 17 amino acids. Germline values: CDR1 LGHNA, CDR2 YNFKEQ. The CDR3 sequence is CASSQTRGRGSGETQYF. The CDR3 DNA follows: TGTGCCAGCAGCCAAACCCGGGGACGGGGGTCGGGAGAGACCCAGTACTTC.

This chain links TRBV7-2 with TRBJ1-2, with D maybe TRBD1 (6 bases). The CDR3 totals 15 residues. CDR1 is SGHTA and CDR2 is FQGNSA in the germline V gene. Trimming removed 2 bases from V and 3 bases from J, with 13 bases in between. The CDR3 here is CASSLMNRVDYGYTF. In DNA, the CDR3 is TGTGCCAGCAGCTTAATGAACAGGGTTGACTATGGCTACACCTTC.

The chain has TRBV28 and TRBJ2-3; 10 bases fit TRBD2. CDR1 is MDHEN and CDR2 is SYDVKM in the germline V gene. J was trimmed by 6 bases and V by 3 bases; bases with no gene match: 9. The CDR3 runs to 16 residues. The CDR3 spells CASSFGLAGVTDTQYF. The CDR3 nucleotides read TGTGCCAGCAGTTTCGGCCTAGCGGGAGTAACCGATACGCAGTATTTT.

Here the CDR3 DNA reads TGTGCTAGTGGGATTAGCGGGAGCCTGTACAATGAGCAGTTCTTC. Translation: CASGISGSLYNEQFF. The genes are TRBV12-5 and TRBJ2-1; 9 bases agree with TRBD2. This CDR3 has 15 amino acids. V was pared by 6 bases and J by 4 bases, with 7 bases of the junction left unmatched. CDR1 LGHNT and CDR2 FRNRAP come from the germline V gene. The variable domain in full, completed from reference TRBV12-5 and TRBJ2-1, reads DARVTQTPRHKVTEMGQEVTMRCQPILGHNTVFWYRQTMMQGLELLAYFRNRAPLDDSGMPKDRFSAEMPDATLATLKIQPSEPRDSAVYFCASGISGSLYNEQFFGPGTRLTVL.

This rearrangement joins TRBV10-3 to TRBJ2-5, with TRBD2 identical over 10 bases. CDR1 is ENHRY, CDR2 SYGVKD, per germline. The CDR3 is made up of 14 amino acids. Germline trimming cut 6 bases from V and 4 bases from J; bases unmatched to any gene: 5. CDR3 protein: CAISASGRVETQYF. As DNA, the CDR3 is TGTGCCATCAGCGCAAGCGGGAGGGTAGAGACCCAGTACTTC.

The chain couples TRBV4-1 to TRBJ1-6; TRBD1 matches 10 bases. CDR1 MGHRA and CDR2 YSYEKL come from the germline V gene. This CDR3 comprises 15 residues. V was pared by 4 bases and J by 7 bases, with 4 bases of the junction left unmatched. The CDR3 sequence: CASSRDRGPNSPLHF. The CDR3 DNA follows: TGCGCCAGCAGCCGAGACAGGGGGCCAAATTCACCCCTCCACTTT.

The chain uses TRBV27 and TRBJ2-1; 10 bases are shared with TRBD1. This CDR3 has 16 amino acids. In germline, CDR1 is MNHEY, CDR2 SMNVEV (reference sequence). The J segment lost 4 bases and the V segment lost 3 bases, leaving 6 bases of the junction unmatched. In DNA, the CDR3 is TGTGCCAGCAGTTTTTCGACAGGGGGCCCTTACAATGAGCAGTTCTTC. Translating it yields CASSFSTGGPYNEQFF.

The genes are TRBV10-3 and TRBJ2-1, with TRBD2 identical over 7 bases. CDR3 length equals 15 residues. CDR1 is ENHRY, CDR2 SYGVKD, per germline. V gave up 7 bases and J gave up 5 bases; unmatched junction bases: 11. The CDR3 loop reads CAIKRGGSGDNEQFF. DNA of the CDR3: TGTGCCATCAAACGGGGCGGGAGCGGGGACAATGAGCAGTTCTTC.

The gene calls are TRBV13 and TRBJ1-4; 7 bases match TRBD1. Losses at the gene ends were 11 bases for V and 8 bases for J; bases not matched to a gene: 11. Germline values: CDR1 PRHDT, CDR2 FYEKMQ (reference sequence). This CDR3 has 13 amino acids. The CDR3 DNA reads TGTGCCGCTACCACAGGGGCGGGAGAAAAACTGTTTTTT. This encodes CAATTGAGEKLFF.

The genes are TRBV15 and TRBJ2-3; the match to TRBD2 covers 10 bases. V lost 8 bases to trimming and J lost 5 bases; unmatched junction nucleotides: 13. The CDR3 extends over 16 amino acids. Germline loops: CDR1 LNHNV, CDR2 YYDKDF (reference sequence). For the CDR3, the DNA is TGTGCCACCGCCTCGATGAGCGGGAGGGCCAAAGATACGCAGTATTTT. It encodes CATASMSGRAKDTQYF. Based on the CDR3 plus reference TRBV15 and TRBJ2-3, the full variable domain is DAMVIQNPRYQVTQFGKPVTLSCSQTLNHNVMYWYQQKSSQAPKLLFHYYDKDFNNEADTPDNFQSRRPNTSFCFLDIRSPGLGDTAMYLCATASMSGRAKDTQYFGPGTRLTVL.

This rearrangement joins TRBV18 to TRBJ2-7; 8 bases match TRBD1. There are 13 residues in the CDR3. CDR1 KGHSH and CDR2 LQKENI come from the germline V gene. Germline trimming cut 3 bases from V and 4 bases from J; bases unmatched to any gene: 2. The CDR3 DNA sequence: TGTGCCAGCTCACCGGACAGGGTGTACGAGCAGTACTTC. Encoded protein: CASSPDRVYEQYF.

The CDR3 DNA sequence: TGTGCCAGCTCACCCAGGTGGTCCTCCTACAATGAGCAGTTCTTC. Translated: CASSPRWSSYNEQFF. This chain links TRBV18 with TRBJ2-1; D call uncertain. Trimming removed 3 bases at V and 0 bases at J, with 9 bases between. There are 15 residues in the CDR3. The germline V gene has CDR1 KGHSH and CDR2 LQKENI.

CDR3 loop: CASSHSSSYNSPLHF. CDR3 sequence (DNA): TGTGCCAGCAGCCACAGTAGCTCCTATAATTCACCCCTCCACTTT. V is TRBV7-9 and J is TRBJ1-6; D gene unclear. The CDR3 sequence is 15 residues long. Trimming took 5 bases from V and 0 from J, leaving 8 bases between them. Germline-derived CDR1 and CDR2 are SEHNR and FQNEAQ (reference sequence).

The gene calls are TRBV29-1 and TRBJ2-7, with a possible D match to TRBD2 (5 bases). The CDR3 is 15 residues long. The germline V and J ends were trimmed by 3 bases and 0 bases, with 15 bases remaining between them. The germline V gene has CDR1 SQVTM and CDR2 ANQGSEA. CDR3 protein: CSVERVGRSSYEQYF. CDR3 DNA: TGCAGCGTTGAGAGGGTGGGCAGGAGCTCCTACGAGCAGTACTTC.

The rearrangement joins TRBV19 to TRBJ2-1, with TRBD2 identical over 14 bases. CDR1 is LNHDA and CDR2 is SQIVND in the germline V gene (reference sequence). V trimming: 4 bases; J trimming: 9 bases; junction bases outside the gene matches: 2. The CDR3 is 14 residues long. CDR3 nucleotides: TGTGCCAGTAGTAGGGGACTAGCGGGAGCTGAGCAGTTCTTC. Translating gives CASSRGLAGAEQFF.

The chain couples TRBV10-2 to TRBJ2-5, with D hard to call. Trimming took 2 bases from V and 4 from J, leaving 8 bases between them. CDR1 is WSHSY and CDR2 is SAAADI in the germline V gene. The CDR3 spans 13 residues. The CDR3 DNA sequence: TGCGCCAGCAGTGAGGCTCTAGGAGAGACCCAGTACTTC. This gives the protein CASSEALGETQYF.

This rearrangement joins TRBV6-6 to TRBJ1-1, with D unclear. Between the trimmed V and J ends, which lost 5 bases and 6 bases, there was a span of 13 bases. Germline assignment: CDR1 MNHNY and CDR2 SVGAGI (reference sequence). The CDR3 is made up of 13 amino acids. CDR3 residues: CASSSGRTSEAFF. The DNA of the CDR3 is TGTGCCAGCAGTAGTGGGAGAACGTCTGAAGCTTTCTTT.

The rearrangement uses TRBV18 and TRBJ2-1; 11 nucleotides match TRBD2. Germline V gives CDR1 KGHSH, CDR2 LQKENI. V was clipped by 5 bases and J by 9 bases; unmatched bases: 6. CDR3 length: 14 amino acids. The CDR3, as DNA: TGTGCCAGCTCAGAGGGACTAGCGGCCCCTGAGCAGTTCTTC. Translation gives CASSEGLAAPEQFF.

The chain employs TRBV7-9 and TRBJ2-1, with D unclear. This CDR3 has 12 residues. Germline CDR1 SEHNR, CDR2 FQNEAQ (reference sequence). Trimming removed 5 bases from V and 7 bases from J, with 9 bases in between. The CDR3 bases are TGTGCCAGCAGCCCCATACAGAATGAGCAGTTCTTC. Its translation: CASSPIQNEQFF. The whole variable domain, remainder taken from reference TRBV7-9 and TRBJ2-1, is DTGVSQNPRHKITKRGQNVTFRCDPISEHNRLYWYRQTLGQGPEFLTYFQNEAQLEKSRLLSDRFSAERPKGSFSTLEIQRTEQGDSAMYLCASSPIQNEQFFGPGTRLTVL.